The text below deals with one T cell receptor (beta chain). The CDR3 contains 15 residues. The trim removed 2 bases at V and 1 base at J, leaving 4 bases unmatched. Germline loops: CDR1 SGHTA, CDR2 FQGNSA. One entry per CDR3 protein, called by TCRdb with MiXCR from the 5' RACE reads. The repertoire has around 320,000 distinct CDR3 sequences, about 10% of them found once; the top ten carry around 3.2%. This entry comes from a study of T cells after yellow fever vaccination. Study summary: It was SMART-Seq v4 Ultra Low Input that prepared the fractions with low cell numbers.

This chain joins TRBV7-2 and TRBJ2-5, with 7 bases fitting TRBD1. This clonotype was sampled from a man between 18 and 35 years old who received the YFV17D yellow fever vaccine. This sample comprised CD4+ T cells sorted from PBMCs, obtained 45 days after the yellow fever booster vaccination. The CDR3 nucleotides are TGTGCCAGCAGCTTACTCGGGACAGTCCAAGAGACCCAGTACTTC. Amino acids: CASSLLGTVQETQYF.